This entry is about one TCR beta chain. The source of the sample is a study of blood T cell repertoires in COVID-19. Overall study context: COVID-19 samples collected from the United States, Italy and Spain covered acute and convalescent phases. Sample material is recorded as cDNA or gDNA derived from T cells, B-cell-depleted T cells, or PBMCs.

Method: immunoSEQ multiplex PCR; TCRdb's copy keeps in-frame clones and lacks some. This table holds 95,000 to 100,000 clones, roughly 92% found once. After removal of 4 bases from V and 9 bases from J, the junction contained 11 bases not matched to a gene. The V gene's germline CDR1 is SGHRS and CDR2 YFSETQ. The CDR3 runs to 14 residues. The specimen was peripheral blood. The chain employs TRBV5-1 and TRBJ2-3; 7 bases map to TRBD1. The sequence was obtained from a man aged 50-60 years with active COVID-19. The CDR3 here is CASSLPNTGDTQYF. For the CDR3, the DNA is TGCGCCAGCAGCCTGCCCAATACAGGGGACACGCAGTATTTT.